This is a list of T cell receptor beta chains from one sample in a study of graft-versus-host responses after intestinal transplantation. Antigens for these TCRs are unknown. Here immunoSEQ multiplex PCR was the method, and the copy in TCRdb shows in-frame clones only, minus some. The data hold about 90,000 clones, with under 85% observed a single time. The sequences come from unstimulated CD8+ T cells sorted from spleen or lymph node cells, collected before intestinal transplant. The origin of the receptors is a human donor who received an intestinal transplant. Both conserved end residues are part of each CDR3. A D gene is named only where the DNA matches it firmly. Size values are once, few and many counts, or a class for expanded clones, and some rows have none.

abundance: -; d_gene: -; j_gene: TRBJ2-7; v_gene: TRBV28; CDR3nt: TGTGCCAGCAGTTTAGTCCATGGGTACGAGCAGTACTTC; CDR3aa: CASSLVHGYEQYF
abundance: -; d_gene: -; j_gene: TRBJ2-1; v_gene: TRBV6-1; CDR3nt: TGTGCCAGCAGTGAAGGGGTGACTAATGAGCAGTTCTTC; CDR3aa: CASSEGVTNEQFF
abundance: -; d_gene: -; j_gene: TRBJ1-5; v_gene: TRBV10-3; CDR3nt: TGTGCCATCAGTGAACAAGGGGGCAATCAGCCCCAGCATTTT; CDR3aa: CAISEQGGNQPQHF
abundance: -; d_gene: -; j_gene: TRBJ1-2; v_gene: TRBV29-1; CDR3nt: TGCAGCGTTCCCTCCGGAAGGGGCGGCTACACCTTC; CDR3aa: CSVPSGRGGYTF
abundance: -; d_gene: -; j_gene: TRBJ1-2; v_gene: TRBV29-1; CDR3nt: TGCAGCGTTGAAATGCCAGGAGCTAACTATGGCTACACCTTC; CDR3aa: CSVEMPGANYGYTF
abundance: -; d_gene: -; j_gene: TRBJ2-3; v_gene: TRBV6-5; CDR3nt: TGTGCCAGCAGTTACGGTGGGGGCACAGATACGCAGTATTTT; CDR3aa: CASSYGGGTDTQYF
abundance: -; d_gene: -; j_gene: TRBJ1-6; v_gene: TRBV5-1; CDR3nt: TGCGCCAGCAGCTTGGGACAGTTAAGATACTATAATTCACCCCTCCACTTT; CDR3aa: CASSLGQLRYYNSPLHF
abundance: -; d_gene: -; j_gene: TRBJ2-7; v_gene: TRBV4-1; CDR3nt: TGCGCCAGCAGCCAAAATCGGGGATCCTACGAGCAGTACTTC; CDR3aa: CASSQNRGSYEQYF
abundance: -; d_gene: -; j_gene: TRBJ1-1; v_gene: TRBV18; CDR3nt: TGTGCCAGCTCACCACCGGCAGTGGATTTGGCTTTCTTT; CDR3aa: CASSPPAVDLAFF
abundance: few; d_gene: TRBD2; j_gene: TRBJ2-1; v_gene: TRBV11-3; CDR3nt: TGTGCCAGCAGCGTTACTAGCGGGAACAATGAGCAGTTCTTC; CDR3aa: CASSVTSGNNEQFF
abundance: -; d_gene: TRBD1; j_gene: TRBJ2-7; v_gene: TRBV5-1; CDR3nt: TGCGCCAGCAGCTTGGGACAGGGGTCCTACGAGCAGTACTTC; CDR3aa: CASSLGQGSYEQYF
abundance: -; d_gene: -; j_gene: TRBJ1-5; v_gene: TRBV6-6; CDR3nt: TGTGCCAGCAGTTACGGGGGAGCGTGGCAGCCCCAGCATTTT; CDR3aa: CASSYGGAWQPQHF
abundance: -; d_gene: TRBD2; j_gene: TRBJ2-2; v_gene: TRBV4-1; CDR3nt: TGCGCCAGCAGCCAAGAAGGGACTAATACCGGGGAGCTGTTTTTT; CDR3aa: CASSQEGTNTGELFF
abundance: -; d_gene: TRBD2; j_gene: TRBJ2-3; v_gene: TRBV4-2; CDR3nt: TGTGCCAGCAGCCAAGGACTAGCGGCTACCACAGATACGCAGTATTTT; CDR3aa: CASSQGLAATTDTQYF
abundance: -; d_gene: TRBD2; j_gene: TRBJ2-2; v_gene: TRBV4-3; CDR3nt: TGCGCCAGCAGCCAAGGGCTAGCGGGATTCCCCGGGGAGCTGTTTTTT; CDR3aa: CASSQGLAGFPGELFF
abundance: -; d_gene: -; j_gene: TRBJ2-3; v_gene: TRBV28; CDR3nt: TGTGCCAGCAGCTGGGACCTTAGCACAGATACGCAGTATTTT; CDR3aa: CASSWDLSTDTQYF
abundance: few; d_gene: TRBD1; j_gene: TRBJ2-2; v_gene: TRBV7-4; CDR3nt: TGTGCCAGCAGCGGGACAGTCAACACCGGGGAGCTGTTTTTT; CDR3aa: CASSGTVNTGELFF
abundance: -; d_gene: -; j_gene: TRBJ2-7; v_gene: TRBV5-1; CDR3nt: TGCGCCAGCAGCTTAAACCGATACGAGCAGTACTTC; CDR3aa: CASSLNRYEQYF
abundance: -; d_gene: TRBD1; j_gene: TRBJ1-4; v_gene: TRBV5-1; CDR3nt: TGCGCCAGCAGCTCGACAGGGAGTTTTGCTAATGAAAAACTGTTTTTT; CDR3aa: CASSSTGSFANEKLFF
abundance: -; d_gene: -; j_gene: TRBJ2-7; v_gene: TRBV4-1; CDR3nt: TGTGCCAGCAGCCAAGCAACCACGGACTTTTCCTACGAGCAGTACTTC; CDR3aa: CASSQATTDFSYEQYF
abundance: -; d_gene: -; j_gene: TRBJ1-5; v_gene: TRBV25-1; CDR3nt: TGTGCCAGCAGCCCCAACGGGTTGTCCCAGCATTTT; CDR3aa: CASSPNGLSQHF
abundance: -; d_gene: -; j_gene: TRBJ2-7; v_gene: TRBV2; CDR3nt: TGTGCCAGCAGTTTGGTACCTTACGAGCAGTACTTC; CDR3aa: CASSLVPYEQYF
abundance: -; d_gene: TRBD2; j_gene: TRBJ2-5; v_gene: TRBV29-1; CDR3nt: TGCAGCGCGAAACTAGCGGGAGTCGGAGAGACCCAGTACTTC; CDR3aa: CSAKLAGVGETQYF
abundance: -; d_gene: -; j_gene: TRBJ2-7; v_gene: TRBV13; CDR3nt: TGTGCCAGCAGCTTAGGCGTCCGCTACGAGCAGTACTTC; CDR3aa: CASSLGVRYEQYF
abundance: -; d_gene: -; j_gene: TRBJ1-2; v_gene: TRBV27; CDR3nt: TGTGCCAGCAGTTTATTCTACGGGGAAACTTTGGGCTACACCTTC; CDR3aa: CASSLFYGETLGYTF
abundance: -; d_gene: TRBD1; j_gene: TRBJ1-2; v_gene: TRBV6-5; CDR3nt: TGTGCCAGCAGTCCGGGACAGGGGGTCTATGGCTACACCTTC; CDR3aa: CASSPGQGVYGYTF
abundance: -; d_gene: -; j_gene: TRBJ2-2; v_gene: TRBV6-1; CDR3nt: TGTGCCAGCTCGAGTTACCTCAACACCGGGGAGCTGTTTTTT; CDR3aa: CASSSYLNTGELFF
abundance: -; d_gene: TRBD1; j_gene: TRBJ2-7; v_gene: TRBV5-6; CDR3nt: TGTGCCAGCAGCGCGAGGCTCCGGGACAGGGCCGAGCAGTACTTC; CDR3aa: CASSARLRDRAEQYF
abundance: -; d_gene: -; j_gene: TRBJ2-7; v_gene: TRBV4-1; CDR3nt: TGCGCCAGCAGCCAAGGGGCGGGTTACGAGCAGTACTTC; CDR3aa: CASSQGAGYEQYF
abundance: -; d_gene: TRBD2; j_gene: TRBJ2-1; v_gene: TRBV5-4; CDR3nt: TGTGCCAGCAGCTTGTTACTAGCGGGATCCTACAATGAGCAGTTCTTC; CDR3aa: CASSLLLAGSYNEQFF
abundance: -; d_gene: TRBD1; j_gene: TRBJ2-5; v_gene: TRBV6-1; CDR3nt: TGTGCCAGCAGCCTCAGGGGGCAAGAGACCCAGTACTTC; CDR3aa: CASSLRGQETQYF
abundance: -; d_gene: TRBD1; j_gene: TRBJ1-6; v_gene: TRBV4-1; CDR3nt: TGCGCCAGCAGCCAAGTAAGTCTAGGGACAGACAATTCACCCCTCCACTTT; CDR3aa: CASSQVSLGTDNSPLHF
abundance: -; d_gene: -; j_gene: TRBJ2-1; v_gene: TRBV11-1; CDR3nt: TGTGCCAGCAGCTTAGAACCAGGTCGCTCCTACAATGAGCAGTTCTTC; CDR3aa: CASSLEPGRSYNEQFF
abundance: -; d_gene: -; j_gene: TRBJ2-5; v_gene: TRBV28; CDR3nt: TGTGCCAGCAGCCCCTCCGGAGGAGCGCAAGAGACCCAGTACTTC; CDR3aa: CASSPSGGAQETQYF
abundance: -; d_gene: TRBD1; j_gene: TRBJ1-1; v_gene: TRBV27; CDR3nt: TGTGCCAGTATGACAGGGGGCTACACTGAAGCTTTCTTT; CDR3aa: CASMTGGYTEAFF
abundance: -; d_gene: TRBD1; j_gene: TRBJ2-5; v_gene: TRBV2; CDR3nt: TGTGCCAGCATGTCCGGGACAGGTCCTACTCGGGAGACCCAGTACTTC; CDR3aa: CASMSGTGPTRETQYF
abundance: -; d_gene: TRBD1; j_gene: TRBJ2-7; v_gene: TRBV6-5; CDR3nt: TGTGCCAGCAGTTCAACACAGGGGGCCGGCTACGAGCAGTACTTC; CDR3aa: CASSSTQGAGYEQYF
abundance: -; d_gene: -; j_gene: TRBJ1-1; v_gene: TRBV13; CDR3nt: TGTGCCAGTAAAGTACTTGAGAACACTGAAGCTTTCTTT; CDR3aa: CASKVLENTEAFF
abundance: -; d_gene: TRBD1; j_gene: TRBJ2-1; v_gene: TRBV7-2; CDR3nt: TGTGCCAGCAGCGCCGACAGGGGGGGTATCGATGAGCAGTTCTTC; CDR3aa: CASSADRGGIDEQFF
abundance: -; d_gene: TRBD2; j_gene: TRBJ2-3; v_gene: TRBV11-2; CDR3nt: TGTGCCAGCAGCTCTTACTTGCGGGGGGCGAGAGCAGATACGCAGTATTTT; CDR3aa: CASSSYLRGARADTQYF
abundance: -; d_gene: TRBD1; j_gene: TRBJ1-1; v_gene: TRBV29-1; CDR3nt: TGCAGCGCGGGACAGGCGAACACTGAAGCTTTCTTT; CDR3aa: CSAGQANTEAFF
abundance: -; d_gene: -; j_gene: TRBJ1-1; v_gene: TRBV4-1; CDR3nt: TGCGCCAGCAGCCAGGGGTGGAACACTGAAGCTTTCTTT; CDR3aa: CASSQGWNTEAFF
abundance: -; d_gene: TRBD2; j_gene: TRBJ2-1; v_gene: TRBV28; CDR3nt: TGTGCCAGCAGTTTATTTAGCGGGGGGGCCTTAAACTACAATGAGCAGTTCTTC; CDR3aa: CASSLFSGGALNYNEQFF
abundance: -; d_gene: -; j_gene: TRBJ2-1; v_gene: TRBV27; CDR3nt: TGTGCCAGCAGTTTAGACTGGGGAGGCACCTACAATGAGCAGTTCTTC; CDR3aa: CASSLDWGGTYNEQFF
abundance: -; d_gene: -; j_gene: TRBJ2-3; v_gene: TRBV21-1; CDR3nt: TGTGCCAGCAGCAAAAGAAAGCGGGAGTTCTACACAGATACGCAGTATTTT; CDR3aa: CASSKRKREFYTDTQYF
abundance: -; d_gene: -; j_gene: TRBJ2-3; v_gene: TRBV28; CDR3nt: TGTGCCAGCAGTTTATTAGATACGCAGTATTTT; CDR3aa: CASSLLDTQYF
abundance: -; d_gene: -; j_gene: TRBJ1-1; v_gene: TRBV7-9; CDR3nt: TGTGCCAGCAGCTTACCCCTGCCAGGGCGACTTGATATGAACACTGAAGCTTTCTTT; CDR3aa: CASSLPLPGRLDMNTEAFF
abundance: -; d_gene: -; j_gene: TRBJ1-2; v_gene: TRBV5-6; CDR3nt: TGTGCCAGCAGCTTTCTTGGACGGGAGGACTATGGCTACACCTTC; CDR3aa: CASSFLGREDYGYTF
abundance: -; d_gene: -; j_gene: TRBJ2-1; v_gene: TRBV27; CDR3nt: TGTGCCAGCAGTTTGATCCCGACAGAAAACAATGAGCAGTTCTTC; CDR3aa: CASSLIPTENNEQFF
abundance: -; d_gene: -; j_gene: TRBJ2-5; v_gene: TRBV9; CDR3nt: TGTGCCAGCAGCGTAGTAGGAGAGACCCAGTACTTC; CDR3aa: CASSVVGETQYF
abundance: -; d_gene: -; j_gene: TRBJ1-5; v_gene: TRBV28; CDR3nt: TGTGCCAGCAGTTTACAGAGTAGAGGGCCCCAGCATTTT; CDR3aa: CASSLQSRGPQHF
abundance: -; d_gene: TRBD1; j_gene: TRBJ1-2; v_gene: TRBV29-1; CDR3nt: TGCAGCGTGGCAGGGGGCGCTGGCTACACCTTC; CDR3aa: CSVAGGAGYTF